This T cell receptor beta chain was found in a study of blood T cell repertoires in COVID-19. Produced via immunoSEQ multiplex PCR; TCRdb's table is partial and in-frame only. The data contain about 140,000 clones, nearly 80% of them singletons. Cohorts were determined from participant-reported clinical history. V gave up 3 bases and J gave up 2 bases, with 14 bases separating them. Germline V gene data show CDR1 as SGHKS and CDR2 as YYEKEE (reference sequence). This CDR3 spans 15 amino acids. This clone came up many times. The chain employs TRBV5-5 and TRBJ1-2; D gene ambiguous. The receptor's source is a woman aged 45-59 years who had recovered from COVID-19. Sequencing was carried out using PBMCs or T cells enriched from blood (not recorded which). This CDR3 reads CASSSPAAGNYGYTF. The CDR3 DNA follows: TGTGCCAGCAGCTCGCCAGCCGCGGGCAACTATGGCTACACCTTC.